The 30 T cell receptor beta chains given below trace back to one sample, sequenced in a study of T cell clones after liver transplantation. Some clones are missing from TCRdb's copy, which holds only in-frame ones; the method was immunoSEQ multiplex PCR. This sample yields 93,000 or so clones, of which about 86% are seen a single time; approximately 3% belongs to the top ten. Sequences were derived from CD4+ T cells from blood, sampled around 50 months after liver transplant. These receptors all come from a human patient who received a liver transplant. Some of these T cells may belong to the graft donor.

The chain employs TRBV6-1 and TRBJ2-7; perhaps TRBD2 as D (7 bases). Trimming pared 0 bases from V and 2 bases from J, leaving 11 bases between. Germline CDR1 is MNHNS and CDR2 is SASEGT. The CDR3 is 15 amino acids. This chain's CDR3 is CASSEARGAAYEQYF. DNA for the CDR3: TGTGCCAGCAGTGAAGCCCGGGGGGCCGCCTACGAGCAGTACTTC.

The chain employs TRBV14 and TRBJ1-3; maybe TRBD1 (5 bases). V was trimmed by 1 base and J by 6 bases, leaving 10 bases between them. This CDR3 contains 14 residues. The V gene's germline CDR1 is SGHDN and CDR2 FVKESK. As DNA, the CDR3 is TGTGCCAGCAGCCAAGGGGGGAGCACAAACACCATATATTTT. Residues: CASSQGGSTNTIYF.

This chain connects TRBV4-2 to TRBJ2-1, with D perhaps given as TRBD1 or TRBD2 (5 bases each). CDR1 and CDR2 from the germline V gene are LGHNA and YNFKEQ. V was clipped by 4 bases and J by 7 bases, with 14 bases between them. The CDR3 runs 14 residues. The CDR3 region is CASSLLGGGNEQFF. CDR3 bases: TGTGCCAGCAGCCTCCTCGGTGGGGGAAATGAGCAGTTCTTC.

The J gene is TRBJ2-7, the V gene TRBV19; D is undetermined. The germline gives CDR1 LNHDA, CDR2 SQIVND (reference sequence). The CDR3 length is 14 residues. The V gene lost 10 bases and the J gene lost 3 bases, with 19 bases spanning the gap. The CDR3 DNA is TGTGCCACCTCGCCTTACCTAGGGAACTACGAGCAGTACTTC. As protein: CATSPYLGNYEQYF. The complete variable domain, with remaining parts taken from reference TRBV19 and TRBJ2-7, reads DGGITQSPKYLFRKEGQNVTLSCEQNLNHDAMYWYRQDPGQGLRLIYYSQIVNDFQKGDIAEGYSVSREKKESFPLTVTSAQKNPTAFYLCATSPYLGNYEQYFGPGTRLTVT.

The rearrangement uses TRBV18 and TRBJ1-4; D remains unclear. The V and J ends lost 3 bases and 2 bases respectively, with 7 bases between them. The CDR3 totals 14 residues. Germline loops: CDR1 KGHSH, CDR2 LQKENI. In DNA form, the CDR3 reads TGTGCCAGCTCACCCCAGGCGACTAATGAAAAACTGTTTTTT. It specifies CASSPQATNEKLFF. The full variable domain, rest sourced from reference TRBV18 and TRBJ1-4, is NAGVMQNPRHLVRRRGQEARLRCSPMKGHSHVYWYRQLPEEGLKFMVYLQKENIIDESGMPKERFSAEFPKEGPSILRIQQVVRGDSAAYFCASSPQATNEKLFFGSGTQLSVL.

This clone came up once. The chain employs TRBV5-1 and TRBJ2-5, with D possibly matching TRBD1 (6 bases). Trimming removed 5 bases from V and 4 bases from J, with 18 bases in between. This CDR3 comprises 15 residues. Germline values: CDR1 SGHRS, CDR2 YFSETQ. The CDR3 sequence: CASRTTGKGGETQYF. CDR3 nucleotides: TGCGCCAGCAGGACTACCGGAAAAGGGGGAGAGACCCAGTACTTC.

This chain links TRBV5-4 with TRBJ1-5, with 12 nucleotides matching TRBD1. Trimming at V came to 5 bases and at J to 5 bases, leaving 5 bases not matched to a gene. Germline CDR1 reads SGHNT; CDR2 reads YYREEE (reference sequence). CDR3 size: 15 residues. Written as DNA, the CDR3 is TGTGCCAGCAGGGATGGGACAGGGGGCGATCAGCCCCAGCATTTT. It codes for CASRDGTGGDQPQHF. The full variable domain, completed using reference TRBV5-4 and TRBJ1-5, is ETGVTQSPTHLIKTRGQQVTLRCSSQSGHNTVSWYQQALGQGPQFIFQYYREEENGRGNFPPRFSGLQFPNYSSELNVNALELDDSALYLCASRDGTGGDQPQHFGDGTRLSIL.

The count of this clone is one. The V gene is TRBV19, the J gene TRBJ2-2; 7 bases fit TRBD1. Germline loops: CDR1 LNHDA, CDR2 SQIVND (reference sequence). After removal of 4 bases from V and 6 bases from J, the junction contained 8 bases not matched to a gene. CDR3 length: 15 amino acids. As DNA, the CDR3 is TGTGCCAGTAGTACCCCCCGACAGGGCGCCGGGGAGCTGTTTTTT. It codes for CASSTPRQGAGELFF.

This chain joins TRBV25-1 and TRBJ2-3; D remains unclear. CDR1 and CDR2 from the germline V gene are MGHDK and SYGVNS. The CDR3 covers 14 residues. V lost 3 bases to trimming and J lost 2 bases, with 9 bases between them. CDR3 bases: TGTGCCAGCAGTGATATAGGAAACACAGATACGCAGTATTTT. Residues: CASSDIGNTDTQYF.

The J gene is TRBJ2-3, the V gene TRBV7-3; no reliable D call. The CDR3 consists of 15 residues. The V end lost 3 bases, the J end lost 0 bases, and 10 bases lay between the germline ends. CDR1 is SGHTA, CDR2 FQGTGA, per germline. CDR3 DNA: TGTGCCAGCAGCTTTGGAGATACTAGCACAGATACGCAGTATTTT. It codes for CASSFGDTSTDTQYF.

As for this clone: One end of the junction does not line up with germline, which may come from a read error. The chain is built from TRBV7-7 and TRBJ2-5, with 7 bases that match TRBD1. Germline CDR1 SSHAT, CDR2 FNYEAQ (reference sequence). The CDR3 length is 16 residues. The CDR3 protein is CASSLAGGVSQETQYF. For the CDR3, the DNA is TGTGCCAGCAGCCTAGCAGGGGGAGTTAGCCAAGAGACCCAGTACTTC.

This chain connects TRBV11-2 to TRBJ1-2, with 7 bases lining up with TRBD1. The germline gives CDR1 SGHAT, CDR2 FQNNGV. This CDR3 spans 14 amino acids. The V segment lost 4 bases and the J segment 8 bases; nucleotides outside the gene matches: 10. The CDR3 loop reads CASSSLGGGKGYTF. The CDR3, as DNA: TGTGCCAGCAGCTCCCTCGGAGGGGGCAAGGGCTACACCTTC.

This clone was observed once. This chain connects TRBV5-1 to TRBJ2-5; D may correspond to TRBD1 or TRBD2 (5 bases each). Between the trimmed V and J ends, which lost 3 bases and 2 bases, there was a span of 14 bases. This CDR3 spans 15 amino acids. Per germline, CDR1 SGHRS and CDR2 YFSETQ. The CDR3 nucleotides are TGCGCCAGCAGCTGGACCGGGGCCCAGCAAGAGACCCAGTACTTC. Its translation is CASSWTGAQQETQYF.

On this clone: The junction differs from germline at one of its ends, possibly a read error. CDR3 coding DNA: TGTGCCTGCAGGACAGGTACTGGCGAGCAGTACTTC. It yields the protein CACRTGTGEQYF. The chain joins TRBV6-5 to TRBJ2-7; 7 positions agree with TRBD1. Germline loops: CDR1 MNHEY, CDR2 SVGAGI. This CDR3 is 12 amino acids long.

The chain combines TRBV6-1 with TRBJ2-3; 8 positions agree with TRBD1. The germline V gene has CDR1 MNHNS and CDR2 SASEGT. The CDR3 has 16 amino acids. V was clipped by 4 bases and J by 2 bases; unmatched bases: 8. The CDR3 reads CASSGKTGVVTDTQYF. CDR3 DNA: TGTGCCAGCAGTGGAAAGACAGGGGTTGTCACAGATACGCAGTATTTT.

The V and J genes are TRBV5-4 and TRBJ1-6, with TRBD1 as a possible D gene (5 bases). This CDR3 contains 14 residues. Germline CDR1 is SGHNT and CDR2 is YYREEE (reference sequence). Trimming removed 2 bases from V and 5 bases from J, with 8 bases in between. The DNA of the CDR3 is TGTGCCAGCAGCTTCGACAGAAATAATTCACCCCTCCACTTT. Its protein product is CASSFDRNNSPLHF.

The chain joins TRBV5-1 to TRBJ1-1; 8 bases agree with TRBD1. CDR3 length: 15 amino acids. The germline V gene has CDR1 SGHRS and CDR2 YFSETQ. V was pared by 2 bases and J by 1 base, with 4 bases of the junction left unmatched. The CDR3 nucleotides are TGCGCCAGCAGCTTCGCGGGGACAGGGAACACTGAAGCTTTCTTT. It yields the protein CASSFAGTGNTEAFF.

This sequence joins TRBV28 and TRBJ2-3; D call uncertain. Germline lookup yields CDR1 MDHEN and CDR2 SYDVKM. V dropped 5 bases and J dropped 5 bases, with 17 bases sitting between them. This CDR3 is 15 amino acids long. The CDR3 region is CASSPSGLGRDTQYF. In nucleotides, the CDR3 is TGTGCCAGCAGTCCCTCTGGATTGGGTAGAGATACGCAGTATTTT.

CDR3 nucleotide sequence: TGTGCCAGCAGCACACCGGGTCCGAGAGTAGATACGCAGTATTTT. It encodes CASSTPGPRVDTQYF. The V and J genes are TRBV5-4 and TRBJ2-3; D is ambiguous. Trimming took 4 bases from V and 5 from J, leaving 17 bases between them. The CDR3 runs to 15 residues. In germline, CDR1 is SGHNT, CDR2 YYREEE (reference sequence). The entire variable domain, with the rest obtained from reference TRBV5-4 and TRBJ2-3, is as follows: ETGVTQSPTHLIKTRGQQVTLRCSSQSGHNTVSWYQQALGQGPQFIFQYYREEENGRGNFPPRFSGLQFPNYSSELNVNALELDDSALYLCASSTPGPRVDTQYFGPGTRLTVL.

The chain combines TRBV2 with TRBJ1-1; no firm D call. This CDR3 region has 16 residues. Between the trimmed V and J ends, which lost 6 bases and 4 bases, there was a span of 21 bases. Germline V lookup: CDR1 SNHLY, CDR2 FYNNEI. This CDR3 is CASSPPQRAGITEAFF. CDR3 bases: TGTGCCAGCAGCCCTCCCCAACGCGCAGGTATCACTGAAGCTTTCTTT.

CDR3 in DNA: TGTGCCAGCAGTGAAGATCAGGGTGGGGACACTGAAGCTTTCTTT. Amino acid sequence: CASSEDQGGDTEAFF. The V gene is TRBV2, the J gene TRBJ1-1, with a weak D call TRBD1 (5 bases). Trimming took off 1 base at V and 3 bases at J, with 12 bases between the two ends. CDR1 is SNHLY and CDR2 is FYNNEI in the germline V gene. The CDR3 totals 15 residues. Full variable domain (missing parts from reference TRBV2 and TRBJ1-1): EPEVTQTPSHQVTQMGQEVILRCVPISNHLYFYWYRQILGQKVEFLVSFYNNEISEKSEIFDDQFSVERPDGSNFTLKIRSTKLEDSAMYFCASSEDQGGDTEAFFGQGTRLTVV.

The chain carries TRBV2 and TRBJ2-5; no clear D gene. Trimming shortened V by 7 bases and J by 2 bases, and 8 bases separated the two germline ends. This CDR3 spans 12 amino acids. Per germline, CDR1 SNHLY and CDR2 FYNNEI. The CDR3 nucleotides are TGTGCCAGCACCGGACGGCAAGAGACCCAGTACTTC. It specifies CASTGRQETQYF.

This clone was found a few times. This chain connects TRBV9 to TRBJ1-2, with D possibly being TRBD1 (6 bases). Germline V lookup: CDR1 SGDLS, CDR2 YYNGEE. Trimming shortened V by 2 bases and J by 13 bases, and 12 bases separated the two germline ends. This CDR3 comprises 11 residues. The CDR3 coding sequence is TGTGCCAGCAGCGTGCCACAGGGATTCACCTTC. Its translation is CASSVPQGFTF. The whole variable domain, remainder taken from reference TRBV9 and TRBJ1-2, is DSGVTQTPKHLITATGQRVTLRCSPRSGDLSVYWYQQSLDQGLQFLIQYYNGEERAKGNILERFSAQQFPDLHSELNLSSLELGDSALYFCASSVPQGFTFGSGTRLTVV.

The rearrangement links TRBV28 to TRBJ1-5, with D possibly being TRBD1 (5 bases). Trimming took off 7 bases at V and 4 bases at J, with 17 bases between the two ends. Germline V gives CDR1 MDHEN, CDR2 SYDVKM. The length of the CDR3 is 15 residues. As DNA, the CDR3 is TGTGCCAGCAAACCTACGGACGGACAAAATCAGCCCCAGCATTTT. It codes for CASKPTDGQNQPQHF.

The chain uses TRBV25-1 and TRBJ2-7; 10 bases map to TRBD1. CDR3 size: 15 residues. V shed 4 bases, J shed 5 bases, and the junction held 8 bases outside the gene matches. Germline assignment: CDR1 MGHDK and CDR2 SYGVNS. The CDR3 sequence: CASSGTGTGVNEQYF. The CDR3 DNA reads TGTGCCAGCAGTGGTACCGGGACAGGGGTCAACGAGCAGTACTTC.

V gene TRBV15 combines with J gene TRBJ1-2; 7 nucleotides line up with TRBD1. In germline, CDR1 is LNHNV, CDR2 YYDKDF (reference sequence). This CDR3 region has 16 residues. V trimming: 1 base; J trimming: 5 bases; junction bases outside the gene matches: 10. CDR3 sequence reads: CATSRAEGAQTYGYTF. CDR3 bases: TGTGCCACCAGCAGAGCAGAGGGGGCGCAAACATATGGCTACACCTTC.

The chain recombines TRBV27 with TRBJ1-1; 9 bases are a match to TRBD1. CDR3 length equals 13 residues. Germline lookup yields CDR1 MNHEY and CDR2 SMNVEV (reference sequence). J was trimmed by 2 bases and V by 7 bases; bases with no gene match: 2. The CDR3: CASKGQGNTEAFF. As DNA, the CDR3 is TGTGCCAGCAAGGGACAGGGCAACACTGAAGCTTTCTTT.

The rearrangement links TRBV5-1 to TRBJ2-2; 7 bases are a match to TRBD1. The CDR3 has 16 residues. The trim removed 3 bases at V and 0 bases at J, leaving 5 bases unmatched. CDR1 is SGHRS and CDR2 is YFSETQ in the germline V gene. The CDR3 protein is CASSSTGTANTGELFF. The CDR3, as DNA: TGCGCCAGCAGCTCAACCGGGACAGCGAACACCGGGGAGCTGTTTTTT.

The chain joins TRBV27 to TRBJ1-5, with a possible D match to TRBD1 (5 bases). The V end lost 8 bases, the J end lost 2 bases, and 19 bases lay between the germline ends. The CDR3 totals 16 residues. Per the germline V gene, CDR1 is MNHEY and CDR2 is SMNVEV (reference sequence). Here the CDR3 reads CASSSRGGFGNQPQHF. The CDR3 region has the DNA TGTGCCAGCTCCTCTCGTGGGGGGTTCGGCAATCAGCCCCAGCATTTT.

This chain connects TRBV6-4 to TRBJ1-5, with D uncertain. This CDR3 region has 13 residues. Trimming took 6 bases from V and 0 from J, leaving 6 bases between them. Germline V lookup: CDR1 MRHNA, CDR2 SNTAGT. CDR3 residues: CASRAGSNQPQHF. For the CDR3, the DNA is TGTGCCAGCAGAGCAGGTAGCAATCAGCCCCAGCATTTT.